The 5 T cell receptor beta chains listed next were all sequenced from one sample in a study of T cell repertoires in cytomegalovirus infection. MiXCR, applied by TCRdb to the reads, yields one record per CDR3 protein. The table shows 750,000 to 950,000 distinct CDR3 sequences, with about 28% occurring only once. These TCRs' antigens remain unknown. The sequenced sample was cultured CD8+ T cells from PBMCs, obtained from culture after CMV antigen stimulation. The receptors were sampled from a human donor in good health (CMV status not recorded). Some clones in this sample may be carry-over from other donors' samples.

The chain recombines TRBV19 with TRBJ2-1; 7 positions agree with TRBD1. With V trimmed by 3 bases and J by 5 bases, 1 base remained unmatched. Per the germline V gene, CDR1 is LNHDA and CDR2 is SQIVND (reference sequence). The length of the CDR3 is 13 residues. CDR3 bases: TGTGCCAGTAGTATTACAGGGGACAATGAGCAGTTCTTC. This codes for CASSITGDNEQFF.

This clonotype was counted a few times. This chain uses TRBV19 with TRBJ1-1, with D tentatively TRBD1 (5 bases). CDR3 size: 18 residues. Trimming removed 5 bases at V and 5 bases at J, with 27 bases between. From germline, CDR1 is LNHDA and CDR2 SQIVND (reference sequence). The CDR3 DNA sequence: TGTGCCAGTAGTTGGAAGGACACCCTACCTATATCGAGTACTGAAGCTTTCTTT. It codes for CASSWKDTLPISSTEAFF.

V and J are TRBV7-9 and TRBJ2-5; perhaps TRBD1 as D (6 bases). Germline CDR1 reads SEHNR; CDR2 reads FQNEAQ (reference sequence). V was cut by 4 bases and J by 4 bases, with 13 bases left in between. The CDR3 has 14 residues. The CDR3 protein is CASSSPRGRETQYF. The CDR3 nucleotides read TGTGCCAGCAGCTCGCCCAGGGGCCGAGAGACCCAGTACTTC. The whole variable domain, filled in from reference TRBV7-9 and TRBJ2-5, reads DTGVSQNPRHKITKRGQNVTFRCDPISEHNRLYWYRQTLGQGPEFLTYFQNEAQLEKSRLLSDRFSAERPKGSFSTLEIQRTEQGDSAMYLCASSSPRGRETQYFGPGTRLLVL.

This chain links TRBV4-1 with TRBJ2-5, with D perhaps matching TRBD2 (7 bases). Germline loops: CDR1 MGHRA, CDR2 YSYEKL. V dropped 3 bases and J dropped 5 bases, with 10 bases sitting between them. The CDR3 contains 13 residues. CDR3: CASSQGGAETQYF. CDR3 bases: TGCGCCAGCAGCCAGGGGGGGGCGGAGACCCAGTACTTC.

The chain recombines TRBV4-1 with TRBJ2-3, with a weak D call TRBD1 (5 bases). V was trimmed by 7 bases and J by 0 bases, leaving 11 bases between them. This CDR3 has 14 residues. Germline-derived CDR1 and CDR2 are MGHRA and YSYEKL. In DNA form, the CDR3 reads TGCGCCAGCACCCCTAGACAGAGCACAGATACGCAGTATTTT. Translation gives CASTPRQSTDTQYF.